The rows below give T cell receptor beta chains drawn from one sample of a study of T cells in Graves' hyperthyroidism and ophthalmopathy. TCRdb used MiXCR to reprocess the multiplex PCR reads, holding one entry per CDR3 protein. The sample carries 300,000 to 400,000 distinct CDR3 sequences, approximately 15% recorded once. The sequenced material came from blood. The receptors come from a woman in her twenties or thirties with Graves' ophthalmopathy. The CDR3 runs from the conserved cysteine through the conserved F or W. D genes are given only for firm matches. Some rows have no size entry. The others give once, few or many, or a class for an expanded clone.

clone size	D gene	J gene	V gene	CDR3 DNA	CDR3 protein
.	.	TRBJ2-2	TRBV25-1	TGTGCCAGCAGTGAAGTGGTATTGGGGGGTTCCGGGGAGCTGTTTTTT	CASSEVVLGGSGELFF
few	.	TRBJ1-2	TRBV5-6	TGTGCCAGCAGCTTGCAGCAGGGCTATGGCTACACCTTC	CASSLQQGYGYTF
many	.	TRBJ2-1	TRBV29-1	TGCAGCGTGGACAGTCCCCGAGGGAATGAGCAGTTCTTC	CSVDSPRGNEQFF
many	TRBD1	TRBJ2-4	TRBV7-2	TGTGCCAGCAGGGGAACCGGGACAGGGAACATTCAGTACTTC	CASRGTGTGNIQYF
.	.	TRBJ1-2	TRBV19	TGTGCCAGTAGTATAGGGCCGCAATTCTATGGCTACACCTTC	CASSIGPQFYGYTF
once	TRBD1	TRBJ2-1	TRBV4-1	TGCGCCAGCAGCCCGACGGGGACAGGGAATTACAATGAGCAGTTCTTC	CASSPTGTGNYNEQFF
.	TRBD2	TRBJ2-7	TRBV5-8	TGTGCCAGCAGCTTGCGGACTAGCGGAACCTACGAGCAGTACTTC	CASSLRTSGTYEQYF
.	TRBD1	TRBJ1-2	TRBV9	TGTGCCAGCAGTCACAGGGGGGATGGCTACACCTTC	CASSHRGDGYTF
.	.	TRBJ1-6	TRBV9	TGTGCCAGCAGCGTATGGAGCAATTCACCCCTCCACTTT	CASSVWSNSPLHF
many	.	TRBJ2-7	TRBV5-1	TGCGCCAGCAGCTTGGTGGATACCTACGAGCAGTACTTC	CASSLVDTYEQYF
many	.	TRBJ2-7	TRBV13	TGTGCCAGCAGGCTCAGTTTTGGGGCGGCCTACGAGCAGTACTTC	CASRLSFGAAYEQYF
many	.	TRBJ2-3	TRBV12-3/TRBV12-4	TGTGCCAGCAGTTTAATTAGAGATACGCAGTATTTT	CASSLIRDTQYF
many	.	TRBJ1-4	TRBV12-3/TRBV12-4	TGTGCCAGCAGTTTAGCGGACGGAGAAAAACTGTTTTTT	CASSLADGEKLFF
many	TRBD1	TRBJ2-6	TRBV20-1	TGCAGTGCTAGAGGATTTGGGACAGGGAGGTCTGGGGCCAACGTCCTGACTTTC	CSARGFGTGRSGANVLTF
few	TRBD1	TRBJ1-2	TRBV29-1	TGCAGCGTTGAAGATTGGGGGGACAGGGAATTTGGCTACACCTTC	CSVEDWGDREFGYTF
many	.	TRBJ2-1	TRBV10-3	TGTGCCATCAGTGAAAGTCAGGCGGTCGGTGAGCAGTTCTTC	CAISESQAVGEQFF
many	.	TRBJ2-5	TRBV2	TGTGCCAGCAGTGAAGCAAGGCCCAAGTACCAAGAGACCCAGTACTTC	CASSEARPKYQETQYF
many	TRBD1	TRBJ1-1	TRBV6-1	TGTGCCAGCACGAACAGGGGATCCACTGAAGCTTTCTTT	CASTNRGSTEAFF
many	TRBD1	TRBJ2-7	TRBV20-1	TGCAGTGCTAGATCGACAGGGTCCCGAGAGGGGGAGCAGTACTTC	CSARSTGSREGEQYF
few	.	TRBJ2-3	TRBV29-1	TGCAGCGTTGAGTTATGGGGGGCTGGGGATACGCAGTATTTT	CSVELWGAGDTQYF
few	.	TRBJ1-1	TRBV28	TGTGCCAGCATTTTGACGATGAACACTGAAGCTTTCTTT	CASILTMNTEAFF
.	TRBD2	TRBJ2-7	TRBV3-1	TGTGCCAGCAGCCCTTGGACTAGCGGGGGGGCCTTTTCTTACGAGCAGTACTTC	CASSPWTSGGAFSYEQYF
.	.	TRBJ2-1	TRBV6-1	TGTGCCAGCAGTGAATCCCCGCTAGCTGTCTCCTACAATGAGCAGTTCTTC	CASSESPLAVSYNEQFF
many	.	TRBJ2-7	TRBV12-3/TRBV12-4	TGTGCCAGCAGTTTCTCGTCAGGTCCCCACGAGCAGTACTTC	CASSFSSGPHEQYF
many	.	TRBJ2-5	TRBV28	TGTGCCAGCAGATACCAGGGGACACAAGAGACCCAGTACTTC	CASRYQGTQETQYF
few	.	TRBJ1-2	TRBV12-3/TRBV12-4	TGTGCCAGCAGTTCCCTGATGGGGGGCGGATTCACTAACTATGGCTACACCTTC	CASSSLMGGGFTNYGYTF
few	TRBD2	TRBJ2-1	TRBV20-1	TGCAGTGGTCCGGTGGGGGGGAACTCCTACAATGAGCAGTTCTTC	CSGPVGGNSYNEQFF